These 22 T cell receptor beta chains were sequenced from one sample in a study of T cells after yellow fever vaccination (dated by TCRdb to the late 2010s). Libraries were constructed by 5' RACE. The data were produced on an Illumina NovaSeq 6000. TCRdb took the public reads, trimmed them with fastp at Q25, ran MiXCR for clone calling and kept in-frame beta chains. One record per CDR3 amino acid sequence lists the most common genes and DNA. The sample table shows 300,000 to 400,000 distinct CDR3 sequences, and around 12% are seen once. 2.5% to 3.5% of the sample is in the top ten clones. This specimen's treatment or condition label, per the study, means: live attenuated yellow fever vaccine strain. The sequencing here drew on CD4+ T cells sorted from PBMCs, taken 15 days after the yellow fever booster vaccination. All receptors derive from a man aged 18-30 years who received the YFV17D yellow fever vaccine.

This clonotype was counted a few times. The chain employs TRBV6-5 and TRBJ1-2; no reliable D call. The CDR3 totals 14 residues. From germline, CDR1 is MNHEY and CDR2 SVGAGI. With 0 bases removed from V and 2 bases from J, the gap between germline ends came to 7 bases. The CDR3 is CASSYSVGNYGYTF. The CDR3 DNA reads TGTGCCAGCAGTTACTCTGTAGGCAACTATGGCTACACCTTC.

The CDR3 nucleotides read TGTGCCAGCAGCAGGGGCCGCCTCAGGAGTGAGCAGTTCTTC. This sequence encodes CASSRGRLRSEQFF. The chain recombines TRBV6-2 or TRBV6-3 with TRBJ2-1; a possible D gene is TRBD1 (6 bases). Trimming cost V 6 bases and J 9 bases, with 18 bases left between them. The germline gives CDR1 MNHEY, CDR2 SVGEGT. There are 14 residues in the CDR3.

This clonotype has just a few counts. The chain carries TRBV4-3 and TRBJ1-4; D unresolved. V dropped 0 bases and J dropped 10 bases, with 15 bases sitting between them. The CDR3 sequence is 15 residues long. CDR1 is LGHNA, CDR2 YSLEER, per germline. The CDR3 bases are TGCGCCAGCAGCCAAGATGGTTTCGGCTCTCGAAAACTGTTTTTT. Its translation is CASSQDGFGSRKLFF.

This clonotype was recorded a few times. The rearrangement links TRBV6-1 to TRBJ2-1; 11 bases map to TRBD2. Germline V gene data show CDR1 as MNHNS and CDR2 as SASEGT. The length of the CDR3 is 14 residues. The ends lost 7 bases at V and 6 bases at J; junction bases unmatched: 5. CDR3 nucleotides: TGTGCCAGCACCCTCCTAGCGGGGGGCAATGAGCAGTTCTTC. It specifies CASTLLAGGNEQFF.

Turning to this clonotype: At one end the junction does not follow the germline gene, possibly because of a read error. CDR3 sequence (DNA): TGTGCCAGCAGAGACAGTAGCAATCAGCCCGAGCATTTT. Translated, it gives CASRDSSNQPEHF. The chain combines TRBV28 with TRBJ1-5, with D tentatively TRBD1 (5 bases). The CDR3 has 13 residues. Looked up from germline, CDR1 is MDHEN and CDR2 is SYDVKM. The whole variable domain, remainder taken from reference TRBV28 and TRBJ1-5, is DVKVTQSSRYLVKRTGEKVFLECVQDMDHENMFWYRQDPGLGLRLIYFSYDVKMKEKGDIPEGYSVSREKKERFSLILESASTNQTSMYLCASRDSSNQPEHFGDGTRLSIL.

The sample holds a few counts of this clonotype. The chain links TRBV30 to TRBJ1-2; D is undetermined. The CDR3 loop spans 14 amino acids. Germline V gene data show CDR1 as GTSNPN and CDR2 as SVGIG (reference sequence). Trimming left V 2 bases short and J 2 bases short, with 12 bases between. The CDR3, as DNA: TGTGCCTGGAGTCCTCGGACGGTAAACTATGGCTACACCTTC. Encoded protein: CAWSPRTVNYGYTF.

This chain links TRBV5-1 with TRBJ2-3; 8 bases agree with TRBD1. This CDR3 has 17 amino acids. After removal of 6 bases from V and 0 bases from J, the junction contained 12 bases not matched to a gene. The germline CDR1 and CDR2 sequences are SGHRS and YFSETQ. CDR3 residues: CASTLARTGHSTDTQYF. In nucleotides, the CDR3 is TGCGCCAGCACACTTGCCCGGACAGGGCACAGCACAGATACGCAGTATTTT. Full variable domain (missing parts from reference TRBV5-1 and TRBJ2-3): KAGVTQTPRYLIKTRGQQVTLSCSPISGHRSVSWYQQTPGQGLQFLFEYFSETQRNKGNFPGRFSGRQFSNSRSEMNVSTLELGDSALYLCASTLARTGHSTDTQYFGPGTRLTVL.

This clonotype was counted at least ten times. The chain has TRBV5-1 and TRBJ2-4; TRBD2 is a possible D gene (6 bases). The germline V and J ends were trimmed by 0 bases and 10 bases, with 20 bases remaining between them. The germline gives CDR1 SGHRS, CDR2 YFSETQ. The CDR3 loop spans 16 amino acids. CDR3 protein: CASSLGLRDSGGIQYF. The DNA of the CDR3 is TGCGCCAGCAGCTTGGGACTCCGGGACTCCGGAGGAATTCAGTACTTC.

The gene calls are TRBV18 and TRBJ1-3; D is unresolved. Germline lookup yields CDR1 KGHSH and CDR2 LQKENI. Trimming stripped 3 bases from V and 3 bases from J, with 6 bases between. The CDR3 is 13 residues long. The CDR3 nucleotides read TGTGCCAGCTCACCGGACGGTGGAAACACCATATATTTT. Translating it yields CASSPDGGNTIYF.

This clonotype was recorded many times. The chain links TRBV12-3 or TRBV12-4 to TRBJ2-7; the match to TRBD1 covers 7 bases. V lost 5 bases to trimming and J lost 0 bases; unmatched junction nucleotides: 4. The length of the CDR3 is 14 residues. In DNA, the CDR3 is TGTGCCAGCAGTAGGCGACAGGGCTCCTACGAGCAGTACTTC. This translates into CASSRRQGSYEQYF.

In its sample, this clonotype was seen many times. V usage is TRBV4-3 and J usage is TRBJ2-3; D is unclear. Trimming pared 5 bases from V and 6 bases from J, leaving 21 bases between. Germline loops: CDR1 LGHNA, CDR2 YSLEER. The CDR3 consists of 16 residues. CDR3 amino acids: CASSEQSPHQADTQYF. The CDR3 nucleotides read TGCGCCAGCAGCGAACAGAGCCCTCATCAAGCTGATACGCAGTATTTT.

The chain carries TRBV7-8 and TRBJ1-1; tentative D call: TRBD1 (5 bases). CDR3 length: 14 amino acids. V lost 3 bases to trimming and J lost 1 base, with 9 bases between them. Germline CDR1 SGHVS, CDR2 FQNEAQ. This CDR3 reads CASSFGARNTEAFF. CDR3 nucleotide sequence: TGTGCCAGCAGCTTTGGGGCGAGGAACACTGAAGCTTTCTTT. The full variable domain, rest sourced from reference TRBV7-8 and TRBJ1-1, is GAGVSQSPRYKVAKRGQDVALRCDPISGHVSLFWYQQALGQGPEFLTYFQNEAQLDKSGLPSDRFFAERPEGSVSTLKIQRTQQEDSAVYLCASSFGARNTEAFFGQGTRLTVV.

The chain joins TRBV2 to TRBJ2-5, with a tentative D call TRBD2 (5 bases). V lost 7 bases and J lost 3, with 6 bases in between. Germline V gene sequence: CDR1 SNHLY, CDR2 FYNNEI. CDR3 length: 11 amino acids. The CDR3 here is CASMREETQYF. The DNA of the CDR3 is TGTGCCAGCATGCGGGAAGAGACCCAGTACTTC.

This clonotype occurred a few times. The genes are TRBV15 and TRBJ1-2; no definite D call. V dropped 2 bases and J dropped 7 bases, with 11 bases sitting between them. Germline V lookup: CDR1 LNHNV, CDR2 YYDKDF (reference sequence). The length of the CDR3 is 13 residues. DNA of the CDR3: TGTGCCACCAGCAGAAGCCGATTTGGTGGCTACACCTTC. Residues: CATSRSRFGGYTF.

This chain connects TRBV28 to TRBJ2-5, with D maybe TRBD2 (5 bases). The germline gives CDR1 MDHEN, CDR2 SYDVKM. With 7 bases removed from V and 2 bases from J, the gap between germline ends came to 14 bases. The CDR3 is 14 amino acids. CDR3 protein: CASTEGTSQETQYF. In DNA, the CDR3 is TGTGCCAGCACCGAGGGAACTTCGCAAGAGACCCAGTACTTC.

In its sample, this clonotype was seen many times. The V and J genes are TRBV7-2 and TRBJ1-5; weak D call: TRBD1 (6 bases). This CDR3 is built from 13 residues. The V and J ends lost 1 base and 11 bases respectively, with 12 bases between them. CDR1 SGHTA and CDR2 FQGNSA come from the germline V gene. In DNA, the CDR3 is TGTGCCAGCAGCTTAGGAGAGCAGGGGACCCAGCATTTT. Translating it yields CASSLGEQGTQHF.

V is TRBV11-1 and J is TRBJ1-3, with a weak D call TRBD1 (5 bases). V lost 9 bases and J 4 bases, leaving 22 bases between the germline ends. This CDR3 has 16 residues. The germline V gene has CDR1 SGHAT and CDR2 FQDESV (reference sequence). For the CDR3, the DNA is TGTGCCAGTTACCCAAAGCCGGGACGAAAAGGAAACACCATATATTTT. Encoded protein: CASYPKPGRKGNTIYF.

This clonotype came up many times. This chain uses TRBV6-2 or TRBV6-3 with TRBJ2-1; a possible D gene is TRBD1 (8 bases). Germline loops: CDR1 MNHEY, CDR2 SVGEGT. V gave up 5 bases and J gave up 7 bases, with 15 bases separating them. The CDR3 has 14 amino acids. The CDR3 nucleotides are TGTGCCAGCAGTCCCGACAGGGGAGGGAATGAGCAGTTCTTC. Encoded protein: CASSPDRGGNEQFF.

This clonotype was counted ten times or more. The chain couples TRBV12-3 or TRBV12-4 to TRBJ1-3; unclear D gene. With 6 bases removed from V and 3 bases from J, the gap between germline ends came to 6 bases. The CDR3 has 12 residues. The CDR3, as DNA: TGTGCCAGCAGCTTTAGTGGAAACACCATATATTTT. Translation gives CASSFSGNTIYF.

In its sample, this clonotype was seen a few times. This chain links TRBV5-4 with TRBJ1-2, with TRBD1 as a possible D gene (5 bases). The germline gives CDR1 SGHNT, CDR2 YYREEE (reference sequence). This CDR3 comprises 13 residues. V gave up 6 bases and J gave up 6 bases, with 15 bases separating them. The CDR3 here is CASTSTRQHGYTF. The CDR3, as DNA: TGTGCCAGCACCTCAACCCGACAGCATGGCTACACCTTC.

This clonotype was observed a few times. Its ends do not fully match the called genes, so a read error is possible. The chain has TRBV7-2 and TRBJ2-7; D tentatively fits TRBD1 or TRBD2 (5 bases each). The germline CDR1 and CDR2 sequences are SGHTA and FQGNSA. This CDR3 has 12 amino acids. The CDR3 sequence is CASSEFFGTAIF. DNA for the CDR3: TGTGCCAGCAGCGAATTCTTCGGGACGGCCATCTTC.

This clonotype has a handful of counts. CDR3 in amino acids: CASSSGRHSGANVLTF. CDR3 sequence (DNA): TGTGCCAGCAGCTCAGGCCGGCATTCTGGGGCCAACGTCCTGACTTTC. V usage is TRBV7-3 and J usage is TRBJ2-6; D remains ambiguous. V was pared by 4 bases and J by 1 base, with 11 bases between. The CDR3 runs to 16 residues. Germline V CDR1 and CDR2: SGHTA, FQGTGA. Complete variable domain (other parts from reference TRBV7-3 and TRBJ2-6): GAGVSQTPSNKVTEKGKYVELRCDPISGHTALYWYRQSLGQGPEFLIYFQGTGAADDSGLPNDRFFAVRPEGSVSTLKIQRTERGDSAVYLCASSSGRHSGANVLTFGAGSRLTVL.